This is a list of T cell receptor beta chains from one sample in a study of post-analysis software for immune sequencing data. TCRdb processed the PCR reads anew with MiXCR; each CDR3 protein has one entry. The sample consists of about 680,000 distinct CDR3 sequences, 59% of them appearing once. Sequenced: blood. These receptor sequences come from a girl aged 2-10 years with multiple sclerosis. CDR3s include the opening cysteine and the closing phenylalanine or tryptophan. The D gene is left open where the match is weak. Clone size is stated in some rows and not others, as once, few, many or a class when expanded.

cdr3_aa	cdr3_nt	d_call	j_call	clone_size	v_call
CASSDVAGGRDAQFF	TGTGCCAGCAGTGACGTGGCGGGGGGTAGGGATGCGCAGTTCTTC	TRBD2	TRBJ2-1	few	TRBV6-4
CSVEETGSSYTF	TGCAGCGTTGAAGAGACGGGGTCTAGCTACACCTTC	.	TRBJ1-2	.	TRBV29-1
CASSHPIGHGYTF	TGTGCCAGCAGCCACCCCATAGGGCACGGCTACACCTTC	.	TRBJ1-2	.	TRBV7-9
CASAVADTQYF	TGTGCCAGCGCGGTGGCAGATACGCAGTATTTT	.	TRBJ2-3	.	TRBV12-3/TRBV12-4
CASSFVGQGGNEQFF	TGTGCCAGCAGCTTCGTGGGGCAGGGGGGGAATGAGCAGTTCTTC	.	TRBJ2-1	few	TRBV11-3
CSARQGSDYGYTF	TGCAGTGCTAGACAGGGGTCGGACTATGGCTACACCTTC	.	TRBJ1-2	.	TRBV20-1
CASSFTGNEKRFF	TGTGCCAGCAGCTTCACAGGAAATGAAAAACGGTTTTTT	.	TRBJ1-4	.	TRBV11-2
CASSPNLSGANVLTF	TGTGCCAGCAGTCCCAATCTCTCTGGGGCCAACGTCCTGACTTTC	.	TRBJ2-6	.	TRBV12-3/TRBV12-4
CSVEGGTAGDRDEQFF	TGCAGCGTTGAAGGGGGAACCGCGGGAGATCGAGATGAGCAGTTCTTC	TRBD2	TRBJ2-1	few	TRBV29-1
CASSFRADYQPQHF	TGTGCCAGCAGCTTCCGGGCAGATTATCAGCCCCAGCATTTT	.	TRBJ1-5	.	TRBV7-2
CTSSYPGVSTDTQYF	TGTACCAGCAGTTACCCGGGGGTATCCACAGATACGCAGTATTTT	.	TRBJ2-3	.	TRBV6-5